The following is a T cell receptor beta chain sequence with its context. The junction does not match germline at one end; this may be a read error. These data originate in a study of tumor-infiltrating lymphocytes in primary liver carcinoma. Starting material of 400 to 600 ng total RNA yielded TCR beta cDNA via a constant-region primer. Construction of TCR beta libraries relied on three successive nested multiplex PCR rounds employing slightly modified ARM-PCR. Primers for the first two PCR rounds were TRBV1-TRBV30 forward primers and a C-beta reverse primer (approximately 10 cycles per round). TCRdb used MiXCR to reprocess the multiplex PCR reads, holding one entry per CDR3 protein. The sample consists of around 330,000 distinct CDR3 sequences, 65% of them appearing once. The CDR3 sequence is 15 residues long. CDR1 is MNHNY, CDR2 SVGAGI, per germline (reference sequence). The blood RNA (from unsorted whole blood) was obtained, and germline DNA was also extracted. Around 4 milliliters of peripheral blood were drawn presurgically.

The source is a man aged 35-49 years with primary liver carcinoma and hepatitis B virus infection. V and J are TRBV6-6 and TRBJ2-1; D might be TRBD1 or TRBD2, each matching 5 bases. The sequencing input was peripheral blood. This CDR3 is CATSYRDPRSNEQFF. CDR3 sequence (DNA): TGTGCCACCAGTTACCGGGACCCACGTAGCAATGAGCAGTTCTTT.